The rows below give T cell receptor beta chains drawn from one sample of a study of graft-versus-host responses after intestinal transplantation. Profiling relied on immunoSEQ multiplex PCR, and the TCRdb table lists in-frame clones only, not all of them. Here the sample spans about 130,000 clones, around 94% being singletons. These receptors are not linked to any known antigen. Sequencing used unstimulated CD4+ T cells sorted from spleen or lymph node cells, obtained before intestinal transplant. These TCRs come from a human donor who received an intestinal transplant. CDR3s include the opening cysteine and the closing phenylalanine or tryptophan. D genes are given only for firm matches. Some rows mark clone size as missing; the rest say once, few, many or name a class of expanded clone.

d_gene	j_gene	v_gene	len	abundance	CDR3aa	CDR3nt
.	TRBJ2-5	TRBV6-5	14	.	CASSYSQVQETQYF	TGTGCCAGCAGTTACTCCCAGGTTCAAGAGACCCAGTACTTC
TRBD1	TRBJ1-1	TRBV11-3	14	.	CASSRGQGGTEAFF	TGTGCCAGCAGCCGAGGACAGGGTGGGACTGAAGCTTTCTTT
TRBD2	TRBJ2-3	TRBV11-2	14	.	CASSETSGGGTQYF	TGTGCCAGCAGCGAAACTAGCGGGGGGGGTACGCAGTATTTT
TRBD2	TRBJ2-1	TRBV5-6	17	.	CASSLTLAGGLGNEQFF	TGTGCCAGCAGCTTGACACTAGCGGGGGGTTTGGGGAATGAGCAGTTCTTC
.	TRBJ2-7	TRBV7-3	13	.	CASSLKIRYEQYF	TGTGCCAGCAGCTTAAAGATTCGCTACGAGCAGTACTTC
.	TRBJ2-3	TRBV12-5	13	.	CASGLAQSDTQYF	TGTGCTAGTGGTTTGGCCCAATCGGATACGCAGTATTTT
.	TRBJ2-7	TRBV9	9	.	CASSYEQYF	TGTGCCAGCAGCTACGAGCAGTACTTC
.	TRBJ2-7	TRBV10-3	13	few	CAISETERGEQYF	TGTGCCATCAGTGAAACGGAACGAGGCGAGCAGTACTTC
.	TRBJ2-4	TRBV28	16	.	CASSLWGTGAKNIQYF	TGTGCCAGCAGTTTATGGGGAACAGGGGCCAAAAACATTCAGTACTTC
.	TRBJ1-3	TRBV14	11	.	CASTAGSTIYF	TGTGCCAGCACAGCTGGAAGCACCATATATTTT
TRBD1	TRBJ1-2	TRBV14	15	.	CASSQDRVAGQAYTF	TGTGCCAGCAGCCAAGATCGGGTGGCCGGACAGGCCTACACCTTC
.	TRBJ1-5	TRBV4-2	13	.	CASSQEPLKPQHF	TGTGCCAGCAGCCAAGAACCCCTGAAGCCCCAGCATTTT
TRBD2	TRBJ2-1	TRBV7-6	14	.	CASSLGTSGGRVFF	TGTGCCAGCAGCTTAGGGACTAGCGGGGGGAGGGTGTTCTTC
TRBD1	TRBJ2-5	TRBV13	16	.	CASSLGGPTGAETQYF	TGTGCCAGCAGCTTAGGGGGCCCTACAGGGGCGGAGACCCAGTACTTC
.	TRBJ2-3	TRBV27	13	.	CASRSTGSDTQYF	TGTGCCAGCAGATCTACAGGATCAGATACGCAGTATTTT
TRBD2	TRBJ2-5	TRBV2	14	.	CASLLSSGVETQYF	TGTGCCAGCCTCCTCTCTAGCGGGGTGGAGACCCAGTACTTC
TRBD1	TRBJ1-2	TRBV4-1	14	.	CASSQEQGNYGYTF	TGCGCCAGCAGCCAAGAACAGGGGAACTATGGCTACACCTTC
.	TRBJ1-2	TRBV30	13	once	CAWRREYNYGYTF	TGTGCCTGGAGGAGGGAGTACAACTATGGCTACACCTTC
.	TRBJ2-6	TRBV6-4	14	.	CASSLEAGANVLTF	TGTGCCAGCAGTCTAGAGGCTGGGGCCAACGTCCTGACTTTC
.	TRBJ1-6	TRBV27	13	once	CASRDSPNSPLHF	TGTGCCAGCAGAGACTCCCCAAATTCACCCCTCCACTTT
.	TRBJ2-7	TRBV11-1	15	.	CASSPRNREMDEQYF	TGTGCCAGCAGCCCGCGGAACAGGGAGATGGACGAGCAGTACTTC
.	TRBJ1-1	TRBV2	12	.	CASSARQREAFF	TGTGCCAGCAGTGCCCGGCAGAGGGAAGCTTTCTTT
TRBD1	TRBJ2-7	TRBV23-1	16	.	CASRDPGTGVTYEQYF	TGCGCCAGCAGGGATCCCGGGACAGGAGTTACCTACGAGCAGTACTTC
TRBD2	TRBJ2-1	TRBV7-3	16	.	CASSSASGVQAGEQFF	TGTGCCAGCAGCTCTGCCAGCGGGGTACAAGCCGGTGAGCAGTTCTTC
.	TRBJ2-1	TRBV9	11	.	CASSMGGEQFF	TGTGCCAGCAGCATGGGAGGTGAGCAGTTCTTC
.	TRBJ1-2	TRBV7-9	13	.	CASSLDTQYGYTF	TGTGCCAGCAGCTTAGACACCCAGTATGGCTACACCTTC
TRBD2	TRBJ2-3	TRBV5-1	16	.	CASSSRVAGITDTQYF	TGCGCCAGCAGCTCTAGGGTAGCGGGGATCACAGATACGCAGTATTTT
.	TRBJ2-5	TRBV2	11	.	CASGGQETQYF	TGTGCCAGCGGGGGACAAGAGACCCAGTACTTC
.	TRBJ1-2	TRBV25-1	13	.	CASSESGRVGYTF	TGTGCCAGCAGTGAATCAGGACGGGTTGGCTACACCTTC
.	TRBJ1-1	TRBV6-5	14	.	CASSYVRATTEAFF	TGTGCCAGCAGTTACGTCAGGGCCACGACTGAAGCTTTCTTT
.	TRBJ1-1	TRBV7-7	13	.	CASSLTVNTEAFF	TGTGCCAGCAGCCTGACGGTGAACACTGAAGCTTTCTTT